The clone carrying this TCR beta chain has more than one count but fewer than ten. This entry is derived from a study of T cells in Graves' hyperthyroidism and ophthalmopathy. TCR beta CDR3 regions were amplified from RNA transcripts. Primed by the HTBI set, a first-round RT-PCR was run on the TCR CDR3. TCRdb re-analysed the multiplex PCR reads in MiXCR, keeping a single row per CDR3 protein. Altogether over 700,000 distinct CDR3 sequences are present, 38% being singletons, with the ten largest covering 8% to 9%. Germline V lookup: CDR1 SQVTM, CDR2 ANQGSEA. The CDR3 is 10 amino acids. Specimen: blood. The gene calls are TRBV29-1 and TRBJ2-5; unclear D gene. The last part of the DNA fits TRBJ2-1 better; the J call may be wrong. The source of this sequence is a man younger than 30 with Graves' hyperthyroidism. For the CDR3, the DNA is TGCAGCGGCAGGATAGATGAGCAGTTCTTC. This gives the protein CSGRIDEQFF.